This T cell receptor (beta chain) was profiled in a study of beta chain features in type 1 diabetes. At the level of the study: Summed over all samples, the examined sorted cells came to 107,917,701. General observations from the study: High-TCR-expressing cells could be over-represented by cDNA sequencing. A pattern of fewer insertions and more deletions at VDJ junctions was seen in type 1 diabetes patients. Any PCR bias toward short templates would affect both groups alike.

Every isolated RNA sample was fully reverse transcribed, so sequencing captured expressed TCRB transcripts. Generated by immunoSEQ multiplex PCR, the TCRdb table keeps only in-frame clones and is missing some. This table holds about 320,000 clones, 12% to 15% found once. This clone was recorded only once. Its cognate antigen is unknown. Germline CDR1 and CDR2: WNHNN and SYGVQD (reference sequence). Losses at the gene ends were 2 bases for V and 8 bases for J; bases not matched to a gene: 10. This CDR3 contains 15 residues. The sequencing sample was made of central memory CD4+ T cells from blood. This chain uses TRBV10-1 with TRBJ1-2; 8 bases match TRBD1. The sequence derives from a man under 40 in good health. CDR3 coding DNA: TGCGCCAGCAGTGAGGATTCGCAGGGGGCAAGGGGCTACACCTTC. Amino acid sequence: CASSEDSQGARGYTF.